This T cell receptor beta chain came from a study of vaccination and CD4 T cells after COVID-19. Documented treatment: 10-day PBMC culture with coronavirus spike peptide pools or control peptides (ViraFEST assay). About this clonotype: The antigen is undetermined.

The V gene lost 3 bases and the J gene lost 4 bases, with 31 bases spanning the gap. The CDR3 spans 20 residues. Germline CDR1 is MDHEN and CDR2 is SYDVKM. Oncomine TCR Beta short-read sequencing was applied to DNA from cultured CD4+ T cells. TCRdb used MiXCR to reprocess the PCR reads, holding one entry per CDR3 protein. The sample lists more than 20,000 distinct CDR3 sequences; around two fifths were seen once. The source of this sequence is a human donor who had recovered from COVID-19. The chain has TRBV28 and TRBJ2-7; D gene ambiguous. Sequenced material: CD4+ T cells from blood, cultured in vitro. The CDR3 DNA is TGTGCCAGCAGTTTCTTCTTCCGGGTTCTTAAACGTCAGACAATATACGAGCAGTACTTC. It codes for CASSFFFRVLKRQTIYEQYF.